The entry below describes one T cell receptor (beta chain). Antigen specificity is unknown. This record belongs to a study of cytomegalovirus exposure and HLA in healthy donors. Study-wide findings and caveats: Associated with cytomegalovirus, according to the listing, were about 160 TCR beta chains. Reports showed the classifier diagnosing cytomegalovirus status with high specificity and sensitivity.

The trim removed 4 bases at V and 6 bases at J, leaving 7 bases unmatched. The CDR3 totals 14 residues. From germline, CDR1 is SQVTM and CDR2 ANQGSEA. Separate from the roughly 700-subject first cohort was the roughly 120-subject validation cohort, to which the donors belonged. Sequencing used immunoSEQ multiplex PCR; TCRdb keeps in-frame clones, though not all of them. This sample has 100,000 or so clones, with around 84% found just once. The chain couples TRBV29-1 to TRBJ2-2, with TRBD1 identical over 8 bases. The clonotype comes from a man between 18 and 29 years old in good health and CMV-seropositive. Sequenced sample: PBMCs. DNA of the CDR3: TGCAGCGTTGGACAGGGGATCCGGGCCGGGGAGCTGTTTTTT. Encoded protein: CSVGQGIRAGELFF.